The 17 T cell receptor beta chains listed next were all sequenced from one sample in a study of cytomegalovirus exposure and HLA in healthy donors. The PCR contained 60 Vbeta and 13 Jbeta primers. Sequencing used immunoSEQ multiplex PCR; TCRdb keeps in-frame clones, though not all of them. The sample lists about 120,000 clones, 81% occurring once. The sequenced sample was PBMCs. These receptors were collected from a man between 18 and 35 years old in good health and CMV-seronegative.

This rearrangement joins TRBV5-1 to TRBJ2-7, with 11 bases fitting TRBD2. The CDR3 length is 14 residues. Germline loops: CDR1 SGHRS, CDR2 YFSETQ. J lost 5 bases, V lost 5 bases, and 6 bases had no gene match. The CDR3 nucleotides are TGCGCCAGCAGTCTAGCGGGGGGTAGCCACGAGCAGTACTTC. It specifies CASSLAGGSHEQYF.

This rearrangement joins TRBV25-1 to TRBJ2-7; D is possibly TRBD2 (6 bases). The CDR3 loop spans 11 amino acids. The germline gives CDR1 MGHDK, CDR2 SYGVNS. The V end lost 5 bases, the J end lost 7 bases, and 9 bases lay between the germline ends. The DNA of the CDR3 is TGTGCCAGCAGTCCGGGGAGGGAGCAGTACTTC. Its translation is CASSPGREQYF.

The chain has TRBV2 and TRBJ2-3, with 7 bases that match TRBD2. From germline, CDR1 is SNHLY and CDR2 FYNNEI. The V gene end was trimmed by 7 bases and the J gene end by 0 bases; junction bases not matched to a gene: 4. This CDR3 comprises 14 residues. This CDR3 reads CASKLRGSTDTQYF. CDR3 sequence (DNA): TGTGCCAGCAAGTTGCGGGGGAGCACAGATACGCAGTATTTT.

The chain links TRBV5-1 to TRBJ1-1; possibly TRBD1 for D (6 bases). Trimming took off 0 bases at V and 2 bases at J, with 11 bases between the two ends. CDR3 length: 15 residues. Germline assignment: CDR1 SGHRS and CDR2 YFSETQ. CDR3 bases: TGCGCCAGCAGCTTGGTGTCAGGGGCTAACACTGAAGCTTTCTTT. Its protein is CASSLVSGANTEAFF.

The chain recombines TRBV5-5 with TRBJ2-7, with 8 bases fitting TRBD1. V was pared by 3 bases and J by 2 bases, with 7 bases of the junction left unmatched. In germline, CDR1 is SGHKS, CDR2 YYEKEE (reference sequence). The CDR3 loop spans 15 amino acids. CDR3 amino acids: CASSSSGTGPYEQYF. DNA of the CDR3: TGTGCCAGCAGCTCCTCCGGGACAGGACCCTACGAGCAGTACTTC.

The CDR3 loop is CASTTSGGAIQYF. CDR3 bases: TGCGCCAGCACCACTAGCGGGGGGGCCATCCAGTATTTT. The gene calls are TRBV5-1 and TRBJ2-3; 13 bases agree with TRBD2. The CDR3 length is 13 residues. V shed 6 bases and J 12 bases; nucleotides not matched to a gene: 7. CDR1 and CDR2 from the germline V gene are SGHRS and YFSETQ.

This clone has just a few counts. The chain is built from TRBV4-2 and TRBJ2-3; 8 bases are shared with TRBD2. V shed 0 bases, J shed 4 bases, and the junction held 9 bases outside the gene matches. The CDR3 spans 17 residues. Germline V CDR1 and CDR2: LGHNA, YNFKEQ. DNA of the CDR3: TGTGCCAGCAGCCAAGACCCTAGCGGGTTCCAAGCAGATACGCAGTATTTT. Encoded protein: CASSQDPSGFQADTQYF.

V is TRBV14 and J is TRBJ1-1; 10 bases align to TRBD1. V trimming: 7 bases; J trimming: 2 bases; junction bases outside the gene matches: 7. This CDR3 is built from 15 residues. Germline V gene lookup returns CDR1 SGHDN and CDR2 FVKESK. CDR3 nucleotide sequence: TGTGCCAGCACGACAGGGGGCCTGAAAAACACTGAAGCTTTCTTT. It yields the protein CASTTGGLKNTEAFF.

This clone was recorded once. J is TRBJ2-7 and V is TRBV11-1; the match to TRBD2 covers 9 bases. J was trimmed by 3 bases and V by 5 bases; bases with no gene match: 8. Per the germline V gene, CDR1 is SGHAT and CDR2 is FQDESV (reference sequence). The CDR3 sequence is 15 residues long. In DNA form, the CDR3 reads TGTGCCAGCAGCCCCCGTGGTAGCGGGGGCTACGAGCAGTACTTC. Translation: CASSPRGSGGYEQYF.

The CDR3 region has the DNA TGTGCCAGCAGCTTAGCAGGGGCAGAGACCCAGTACTTC. This codes for CASSLAGAETQYF. The chain recombines TRBV11-1 with TRBJ2-5, with TRBD1 as a possible D gene (5 bases). The CDR3 runs 13 residues. Trimming pared 0 bases from V and 4 bases from J, leaving 6 bases between. CDR1 and CDR2 from the germline V gene are SGHAT and FQDESV (reference sequence).

This clone was counted once. This chain links TRBV2 with TRBJ2-1; 9 bases are shared with TRBD1. The length of the CDR3 is 17 residues. J lost 4 bases, V lost 4 bases, and 11 bases had no gene match. Germline lookup yields CDR1 SNHLY and CDR2 FYNNEI. The CDR3, as DNA: TGTGCCAGCAGTGGATGGAGAGACGGGACAGGGTACAATGAGCAGTTCTTC. This gives the protein CASSGWRDGTGYNEQFF. The full variable domain, its missing parts supplied by reference TRBV2 and TRBJ2-1, is EPEVTQTPSHQVTQMGQEVILRCVPISNHLYFYWYRQILGQKVEFLVSFYNNEISEKSEIFDDQFSVERPDGSNFTLKIRSTKLEDSAMYFCASSGWRDGTGYNEQFFGPGTRLTVL.

V usage is TRBV28 and J usage is TRBJ2-3; 11 nucleotides align to TRBD1. CDR3 length equals 15 residues. The J segment lost 8 bases and the V segment lost 5 bases, leaving 9 bases of the junction unmatched. Germline CDR1 is MDHEN and CDR2 is SYDVKM. CDR3: CASSRDRDRGVTQYF. The CDR3, as DNA: TGTGCCAGCAGTCGAGACCGGGACAGGGGGGTTACGCAGTATTTT.

The chain is built from TRBV6-5 and TRBJ1-2; 8 bases are a match to TRBD1. CDR1 is MNHEY, CDR2 SVGAGI, per germline. The ends lost 2 bases at V and 8 bases at J; junction bases unmatched: 10. The length of the CDR3 is 15 residues. CDR3 protein: CASSYGQGKTGGYTF. The CDR3 DNA reads TGTGCCAGCAGTTACGGACAGGGAAAGACGGGCGGCTACACCTTC.

This chain connects TRBV6-5 to TRBJ2-3, with D hard to call. Germline lookup yields CDR1 MNHEY and CDR2 SVGAGI. The CDR3 spans 16 residues. V was shortened by 2 bases and J by 0 bases, with 12 bases between the two germline ends. As DNA, the CDR3 is TGTGCCAGCAGTTACCGGCTCTTGGGCAGCACAGATACGCAGTATTTT. Protein: CASSYRLLGSTDTQYF.

This clone has more than one count but fewer than ten. The chain couples TRBV6-6 to TRBJ1-4; maybe TRBD1 (6 bases). CDR1 and CDR2 from the germline V gene are MNHNY and SVGAGI (reference sequence). The germline V and J ends were trimmed by 7 bases and 1 base, with 13 bases remaining between them. The CDR3 sequence is 15 residues long. The CDR3 loop reads CASTLIQGTNEKLFF. The CDR3, as DNA: TGTGCCAGCACCTTGATACAGGGAACTAATGAAAAACTGTTTTTT.

The chain carries TRBV9 and TRBJ2-1, with 8 nucleotides matching TRBD2. Trimming at V came to 4 bases and at J to 4 bases, leaving 16 bases not matched to a gene. This CDR3 comprises 18 residues. Germline assignment: CDR1 SGDLS and CDR2 YYNGEE. DNA of the CDR3: TGTGCCAGCAGCAAAGCTGAAATAGCGGGATTGGGGTACAATGAGCAGTTCTTC. As protein: CASSKAEIAGLGYNEQFF.

In its sample, this clone was seen a few times. V is TRBV7-2 and J is TRBJ2-3; 7 bases align to TRBD1. CDR1 SGHTA and CDR2 FQGNSA come from the germline V gene. V lost 7 bases to trimming and J lost 1 base; unmatched junction nucleotides: 8. The CDR3 runs to 15 residues. This CDR3 reads CASNLLGTGTDTQYF. DNA of the CDR3: TGTGCCAGCAACCTCCTCGGGACAGGCACAGATACGCAGTATTTT. Complete variable domain (other parts from reference TRBV7-2 and TRBJ2-3): GAGVSQSPSNKVTEKGKDVELRCDPISGHTALYWYRQSLGQGLEFLIYFQGNSAPDKSGLPSDRFSAERTGGSVSTLTIQRTQQEDSAVYLCASNLLGTGTDTQYFGPGTRLTVL.